The next 10 T cell receptor beta chains were all read from a single sample in a study of identical twins. TCRdb used MiXCR to reprocess the 5' RACE reads, holding one entry per CDR3 protein. The sample has approximately 210,000 distinct CDR3 sequences, approximately 5.9% seen once. These same data were also listed under a study on T cells expressing NK-cell markers.

The sequenced sample consisted of CD8+ T cells sorted from blood. Receptors originate from a woman aged 18-29 years in good health.

The rearrangement uses TRBV12-3 or TRBV12-4 and TRBJ2-7; D remains ambiguous. The CDR3 is 13 amino acids. Trimming pared 4 bases from V and 4 bases from J, leaving 11 bases between. The CDR3 reads CASSWAPAYEQYF. In nucleotides, the CDR3 is TGTGCCAGCAGTTGGGCCCCGGCTTACGAGCAGTACTTC.

This clonotype was counted a few times. The genes are TRBV7-9 and TRBJ1-1; unclear D gene. The germline V gene encodes CDR1 SEHNR and CDR2 FQNEAQ (reference sequence). The ends were cut back, 1 base at V and 0 bases at J, with 15 bases in the middle. The CDR3 is 17 residues long. CDR3 in DNA: TGTGCCAGCAGCTTAGAACTTCGGGTCGAGGTGAACACTGAAGCTTTCTTT. It translates to CASSLELRVEVNTEAFF.

Regarding this clonotype: This may come from a read error, since a much larger clone is one base off. The chain joins TRBV12-3 or TRBV12-4 to TRBJ1-1; 9 nucleotides agree with TRBD1. CDR3 length: 13 residues. In nucleotides, the CDR3 is TGTGCCAGCAGTTTAGGGACAGGGGTTGAAGCTTGCTTT. Its translation: CASSLGTGVEACF.

The table lists this clonotype with a few counts. The CDR3 nucleotides read TGTGCCAGCAGCAGATTTAACAGGGACCACGAGCAGTACTTC. Its protein product is CASSRFNRDHEQYF. The V call is TRBV9, the J call TRBJ2-7; possible D gene TRBD1, 6 bases. This CDR3 has 14 amino acids. Germline values: CDR1 SGDLS, CDR2 YYNGEE. V lost 4 bases, J lost 5 bases, and 16 bases lay in between.

This clonotype came up a few times. The gene calls are TRBV5-1 and TRBJ1-1, with 7 bases aligning to TRBD1. This CDR3 region has 16 residues. Germline CDR1 SGHRS, CDR2 YFSETQ. V shed 0 bases, J shed 0 bases, and the junction held 5 bases outside the gene matches. The CDR3 sequence: CASSLGTGVMNTEAFF. CDR3 nucleotides: TGCGCCAGCAGCTTGGGGACAGGCGTCATGAACACTGAAGCTTTCTTT.

This clonotype was observed a handful of times. J is TRBJ2-7 and V is TRBV14, with D possibly matching TRBD1 (6 bases). This CDR3 has 16 amino acids. Germline V CDR1 and CDR2: SGHDN, FVKESK. V was cut by 4 bases and J by 4 bases, with 20 bases left in between. CDR3 nucleotides: TGTGCCAGCAGCCCGCACAATCAGGGGCCCCAATACGAGCAGTACTTC. The encoded protein is CASSPHNQGPQYEQYF.

V usage is TRBV7-9 and J usage is TRBJ2-5; D ambiguous. The CDR3 loop spans 14 amino acids. Trimming stripped 8 bases from V and 4 bases from J, with 17 bases between. The germline CDR1 and CDR2 sequences are SEHNR and FQNEAQ (reference sequence). The CDR3 DNA follows: TGTGCCAGCGGTCTTGGGCAGCGAATAGAGACCCAGTACTTC. Its protein product is CASGLGQRIETQYF.

This clonotype occurred many times. This rearrangement joins TRBV12-3 or TRBV12-4 to TRBJ2-2; 7 positions match TRBD1. Unmatched junction bases numbered 10, after V lost 6 bases and J lost 6 bases. The CDR3 length is 15 residues. In DNA form, the CDR3 reads TGTGCCAGCAGCTTGACAGGGCCCCTTGCCGGGGAGCTGTTTTTT. Protein product: CASSLTGPLAGELFF.

This clonotype was detected many times. The chain uses TRBV7-9 and TRBJ2-5, with D possibly TRBD2 on 6 matching bases. The germline V gene has CDR1 SEHNR and CDR2 FQNEAQ (reference sequence). Trimming pared 5 bases from V and 5 bases from J, leaving 12 bases between. The CDR3 has 13 amino acids. The CDR3 DNA reads TGTGCCAGCAGCCTCGGAGGGGAGGAGACCCAGTACTTC. Translated: CASSLGGEETQYF.

Ten or more counts support this clonotype. This chain links TRBV7-9 with TRBJ2-1; D perhaps matches TRBD2 (6 bases). Germline V gene lookup returns CDR1 SEHNR and CDR2 FQNEAQ (reference sequence). V was cut by 2 bases and J by 4 bases, with 12 bases left in between. The CDR3 contains 15 residues. CDR3 sequence reads: CASSLSPGSYNEQFF. As DNA, the CDR3 is TGTGCCAGCAGCTTATCTCCCGGGAGTTACAATGAGCAGTTCTTC.